The 20 T cell receptor beta chains below all came from one sample that was sequenced in a study of T cells in Graves' hyperthyroidism and ophthalmopathy. Authors of the study amplified TCR beta CDR3 regions from RNA transcripts. HTBI primers were employed in a first-round RT-PCR of the TCR CDR3. Using its own MiXCR run on the multiplex PCR reads, TCRdb lists one record per CDR3 protein. The table records approximately 520,000 distinct CDR3 sequences, more than 20% of them present only once. What was sequenced was blood. These receptor sequences come from a man aged 18 to 35 with Graves' hyperthyroidism.

V is TRBV6-2 or TRBV6-3 and J is TRBJ2-5; TRBD1 might be the D (6 bases). Trimming removed 7 bases from V and 7 bases from J, with 13 bases in between. Germline-derived CDR1 and CDR2 are MNHEY and SVGEGT. The CDR3 is 12 amino acids. CDR3 amino acids: CASTMGHPTQYF. The CDR3 coding sequence is TGTGCCAGCACCATGGGACATCCGACCCAGTACTTC.

This clonotype was seen repeatedly, ten times or more. This rearrangement joins TRBV27 to TRBJ1-1; D possibly corresponds to TRBD1 (5 bases). This CDR3 is built from 14 residues. Germline CDR1 and CDR2: MNHEY and SMNVEV (reference sequence). The germline V and J ends were trimmed by 2 bases and 5 bases, with 12 bases remaining between them. CDR3 in amino acids: CASSLLIKGTEAFF. The CDR3 DNA reads TGTGCCAGCAGTTTACTCATCAAGGGGACTGAAGCTTTCTTT.

This clonotype was seen only a few times. The chain recombines TRBV7-2 with TRBJ1-2; D is unclear. V was pared by 2 bases and J by 3 bases, with 1 base between. CDR1 is SGHTA, CDR2 FQGNSA, per germline. This CDR3 has 11 residues. The CDR3 loop is CASSLYYGYTF. The CDR3, as DNA: TGTGCCAGCAGCTTATACTATGGCTACACCTTC. Full variable domain (missing parts from reference TRBV7-2 and TRBJ1-2): GAGVSQSPSNKVTEKGKDVELRCDPISGHTALYWYRQSLGQGLEFLIYFQGNSAPDKSGLPSDRFSAERTGGSVSTLTIQRTQQEDSAVYLCASSLYYGYTFGSGTRLTVV.

The chain recombines TRBV10-2 with TRBJ1-1, with no clear D. V gave up 8 bases and J gave up 1 base, with 14 bases separating them. The germline gives CDR1 WSHSY, CDR2 SAAADI. This CDR3 is 14 amino acids long. CDR3 residues: CASHDTPGNTEAFF. The CDR3 bases are TGCGCCAGCCACGATACCCCAGGGAACACTGAAGCTTTCTTT.

This clonotype was observed a handful of times. The gene calls are TRBV12-3 or TRBV12-4 and TRBJ1-6, with 10 bases that match TRBD1. Trimming took 2 bases from V and 8 from J; bases not matched to a gene: 6. The CDR3 length is 16 residues. The CDR3 nucleotides read TGTGCCAGCAGTTTACTTGGGACAGGGGTTGATTCACCCCTCCACTTT. Translated: CASSLLGTGVDSPLHF.

V is TRBV6-1 and J is TRBJ1-5; TRBD1 matches 9 bases. Germline V CDR1 and CDR2: MNHNS, SASEGT. Trimming removed 4 bases from V and 1 base from J; junction bases left unmatched: 11. This CDR3 is built from 18 residues. CDR3 region: CASSAHPPGTGSNQPQHF. DNA of the CDR3: TGTGCCAGCAGTGCACACCCCCCCGGGACAGGGAGCAATCAGCCCCAGCATTTT.

This clonotype was counted between two and nine times. The rearrangement links TRBV2 to TRBJ2-7; D not certain. V lost 6 bases and J 1 base, leaving 13 bases between the germline ends. Germline CDR1 is SNHLY and CDR2 is FYNNEI. The CDR3 spans 14 residues. CDR3 bases: TGTGCCAGCAGGACCCCAGGTTTTTCCTACGAGCAGTACTTC. Protein: CASRTPGFSYEQYF.

This clonotype was seen a handful of times. The J gene is TRBJ1-2, the V gene TRBV30; a possible D gene is TRBD1 (5 bases). This CDR3 contains 11 residues. From germline, CDR1 is GTSNPN and CDR2 SVGIG (reference sequence). V gave up 1 base and J gave up 8 bases, with 8 bases separating them. The CDR3 region has the DNA TGTGCCTGGAGTGCTAGGGGAGGCTACACCTTC. It encodes CAWSARGGYTF.

This clonotype was counted ten times or more. The chain combines TRBV20-1 with TRBJ1-2; D uncertain. V was clipped by 0 bases and J by 3 bases, with 11 bases between them. This CDR3 is built from 14 residues. Germline V gives CDR1 DFQATT, CDR2 SNEGSKA (reference sequence). The CDR3, as DNA: TGCAGTGCTAGAGATGGGTGGTTCTACTATGGCTACACCTTC. Translated, it gives CSARDGWFYYGYTF.

This clonotype was observed at least ten times. The V gene is TRBV5-1, the J gene TRBJ1-1; no firm D call. Trimming took 4 bases from V and 0 from J, leaving 10 bases between them. CDR1 is SGHRS, CDR2 YFSETQ, per germline. The CDR3 extends over 14 amino acids. The CDR3 DNA reads TGCGCCAGCAGCGGCGGGGTAATGAACACTGAAGCTTTCTTT. It translates to CASSGGVMNTEAFF.

This chain connects TRBV5-6 to TRBJ1-5; D is unresolved. The CDR3 sequence is 14 residues long. V was cut by 2 bases and J by 6 bases, with 12 bases left in between. Germline CDR1 SGHDT, CDR2 YYEEEE. The CDR3 DNA reads as TGTGCCAGCAGCTTTAATCCGAGGACTCAGCCCCAGCATTTT. It is translated as CASSFNPRTQPQHF.

This chain connects TRBV7-3 to TRBJ2-5; D unclear. Trimming took 3 bases from V and 4 from J, leaving 15 bases between them. The CDR3 runs 15 residues. From germline, CDR1 is SGHTA and CDR2 FQGTGA. The DNA for the CDR3 is TGTGCCAGCAGCTTTTCAGCCTCGATGGCAGAGACCCAGTACTTC. This sequence encodes CASSFSASMAETQYF. Combining the CDR3 with reference TRBV7-3 and TRBJ2-5 gives the whole variable domain GAGVSQTPSNKVTEKGKYVELRCDPISGHTALYWYRQSLGQGPEFLIYFQGTGAADDSGLPNDRFFAVRPEGSVSTLKIQRTERGDSAVYLCASSFSASMAETQYFGPGTRLLVL.

Ten or more counts support this clonotype. The chain couples TRBV27 to TRBJ1-1; no clear D gene. The V end was cut by 8 bases, the J end by 1 base, with 11 bases between. The CDR3 is 13 amino acids. The V gene's germline CDR1 is MNHEY and CDR2 SMNVEV (reference sequence). DNA for the CDR3: TGTGCCAGCTCTGGGGTTGGGAACACTGAAGCTTTCTTT. Protein product: CASSGVGNTEAFF.

CDR3 in DNA: TGTGCCAGCAGTTTGGGGGGCAGCTCTGGGGCCAACGTCCTGACTTTC. Translated, it gives CASSLGGSSGANVLTF. The V call is TRBV12-3 or TRBV12-4, the J call TRBJ2-6; tentatively, D is TRBD1 or TRBD2 (6 bases each). Trimming shortened V by 3 bases and J by 0 bases, and 9 bases separated the two germline ends. The CDR3 consists of 16 residues.

This clonotype was seen repeatedly, ten times or more. J is TRBJ2-6 and V is TRBV28, with TRBD1 identical over 9 bases. CDR1 is MDHEN and CDR2 is SYDVKM in the germline V gene. The CDR3 contains 16 residues. V shed 2 bases, J shed 2 bases, and the junction held 1 base outside the gene matches. CDR3 sequence reads: CASSLTGGAGANVLTF. CDR3 coding DNA: TGTGCCAGCAGTTTAACAGGGGGCGCTGGGGCCAACGTCCTGACTTTC.

This clonotype has just a few counts. The gene calls are TRBV27 and TRBJ1-1, with 9 bases that match TRBD1. Germline V gene data show CDR1 as MNHEY and CDR2 as SMNVEV (reference sequence). The CDR3 is 17 residues long. The V gene end was trimmed by 6 bases and the J gene end by 3 bases; junction bases not matched to a gene: 14. CDR3 in amino acids: CASRRDRAPRGDTEAFF. The CDR3 DNA is TGTGCCAGCAGGAGGGACAGGGCCCCTCGAGGGGACACTGAAGCTTTCTTT.

This clonotype was found a few times. The genes are TRBV19 and TRBJ2-2, with TRBD1 matching over 10 bases. This CDR3 contains 16 residues. J was trimmed by 3 bases and V by 3 bases; bases with no gene match: 4. Germline V CDR1 and CDR2: LNHDA, SQIVND (reference sequence). This CDR3 reads CASSMTGGPYTGELFF. CDR3 nucleotide sequence: TGTGCCAGTAGTATGACAGGGGGCCCGTACACCGGGGAGCTGTTTTTT.

This clonotype appeared a few times. The chain has TRBV15 and TRBJ2-7; D assignment may be TRBD1 or TRBD2 (6 bases each). The CDR3 is made up of 14 amino acids. The V and J ends lost 1 base and 5 bases respectively, with 12 bases between them. Per the germline V gene, CDR1 is LNHNV and CDR2 is YYDKDF (reference sequence). The CDR3 DNA follows: TGTGCCACCAGCAGAGGGACCGGGGGCCACGAGCAGTACTTC. Translating it yields CATSRGTGGHEQYF.

In this sample, this clonotype turned up many times. The rearrangement joins TRBV11-2 to TRBJ1-2; D not resolved. The V end was cut by 5 bases, the J end by 3 bases, with 22 bases between. The length of the CDR3 is 17 residues. The germline gives CDR1 SGHAT, CDR2 FQNNGV. This CDR3 reads CASSSLRRQPNYYGYTF. In DNA form, the CDR3 reads TGTGCCAGCAGCAGCTTAAGGCGACAACCGAACTACTATGGCTACACCTTC.

This clonotype was detected ten times or more. J is TRBJ1-2 and V is TRBV20-1; the match to TRBD1 covers 7 bases. The CDR3 sequence is 14 residues long. Trimming cost V 5 bases and J 3 bases; bases outside gene matches: 9. Per germline, CDR1 DFQATT and CDR2 SNEGSKA (reference sequence). This CDR3 is CSAPGTEPDYGYTF. The CDR3 DNA sequence: TGCAGTGCTCCCGGGACAGAACCCGACTATGGCTACACCTTC.